This TCR beta chain was profiled in a study of post-analysis software for immune sequencing data. As for the study in general: Relapsing-remitting, secondary progressive and progressive-relapsing multiple sclerosis were all included among the disease courses. Study results and caveats: Elevated frequency relative to controls characterized four or five TRBV segments in patients, TRBV5-6, TRBV5-1 and TRBV20-1 among them. Samples from a shared batch, those prepared together, strongly co-clustered by F measure. For normalized Chao1 diversity, multiple sclerosis patients scored significantly lower than controls did.

Each TCR beta cDNA library carried unique molecular identifiers. With roughly 1 to 10 million T cells as the source, a few hundred thousand cDNA molecules resulted. TCRdb recomputed calls from the PCR reads with MiXCR, one row per CDR3 protein. Among about 200,000 distinct CDR3 sequences listed, roughly 28% were seen once. Germline CDR1 is KGHSH and CDR2 is LQKENI. V was cut by 0 bases and J by 1 base, with 5 bases left in between. CDR3 length: 14 amino acids. This clonotype has more than one count but fewer than ten. Antigen specificity is unknown. The sequencing input was blood. This TCR came from a girl aged 2-17 years with multiple sclerosis. The chain carries TRBV18 and TRBJ2-3; D is unclear. CDR3: CASSPPGGTDTQYF. In DNA form, the CDR3 reads TGTGCCAGCTCACCACCCGGCGGCACAGATACGCAGTATTTT.